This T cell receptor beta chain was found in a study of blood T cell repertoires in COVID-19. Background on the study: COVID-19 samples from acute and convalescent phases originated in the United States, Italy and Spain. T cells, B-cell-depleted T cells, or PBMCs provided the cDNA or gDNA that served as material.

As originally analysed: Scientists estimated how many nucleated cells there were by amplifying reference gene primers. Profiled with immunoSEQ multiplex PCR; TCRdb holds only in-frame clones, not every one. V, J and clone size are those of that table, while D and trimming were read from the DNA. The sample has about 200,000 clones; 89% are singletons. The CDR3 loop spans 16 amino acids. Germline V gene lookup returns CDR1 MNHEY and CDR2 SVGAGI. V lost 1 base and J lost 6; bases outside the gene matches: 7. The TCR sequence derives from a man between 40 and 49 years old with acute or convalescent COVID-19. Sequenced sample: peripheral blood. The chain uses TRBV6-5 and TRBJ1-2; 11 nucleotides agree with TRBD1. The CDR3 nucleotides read TGTGCCAGCAGTTACTTCCTCGGACAGGGGGCCAATGGCTACACCTTC. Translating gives CASSYFLGQGANGYTF.